This T cell receptor beta chain was identified during a study of T cells in Graves' hyperthyroidism and ophthalmopathy. This clonotype was recorded at least ten times. TCR beta CDR3 regions were amplified from RNA. The primer set for the first-round RT-PCR of the TCR CDR3 was HTBI. TCRdb independently ran MiXCR on the multiplex PCR reads; one entry per CDR3 protein. The sample yields fewer than 400,000 distinct CDR3 sequences, over 12% seen once. Patients were excluded because of uncontrolled infection, other autoimmune disease, pregnancy or lactation. The PBMCs were sourced from fresh peripheral blood (less than 11 ml). Trimming cost V 5 bases and J 4 bases; bases outside gene matches: 4. From germline, CDR1 is SGHVS and CDR2 FQNEAQ. The CDR3 is made up of 15 amino acids.

The TCR was taken from a man in his fifties with Graves' ophthalmopathy. Sequencing input: blood. The chain links TRBV7-8 to TRBJ1-4; TRBD1 matches 10 bases. CDR3 region: CASSRGQGGNEKLFF. CDR3 DNA sequence: TGTGCCAGCAGCCGCGGACAGGGGGGTAATGAAAAACTGTTTTTT.